The rows below give T cell receptor beta chains drawn from one sample of a study of early T cells in non-severe SARS-CoV-2 infection. TCRdb re-analysed the 5' RACE reads in MiXCR, keeping a single row per CDR3 protein. The sample yields 59,000 or so distinct CDR3 sequences, around 12% seen once. The sample consisted of whole blood, taken at baseline. These receptors came from an adult who was a healthcare worker with PCR-confirmed SARS-CoV-2 infection or an uninfected control (not recorded which). Both conserved end residues are part of each CDR3. D genes are given only for firm matches. Some rows mark clone size as missing; the rest say once, few, many or name a class of expanded clone.

size: once; V: TRBV10-3; D: NA; J: TRBJ2-3; CDR3: CAISDAQSTDTQYF; DNA: TGTGCCATCAGTGACGCGCAGTCCACAGATACGCAGTATTTT
size: NA; V: TRBV12-3/TRBV12-4; D: NA; J: TRBJ1-6; CDR3: CASRGTRQDNSPLHF; DNA: TGTGCCAGCAGGGGCACCAGACAGGATAATTCACCCCTCCACTTT
size: few; V: TRBV7-9; D: TRBD2; J: TRBJ2-1; CDR3: CASSDTSGFYNEQFF; DNA: TGTGCCAGCAGCGATACTAGCGGCTTTTACAATGAGCAGTTCTTC
size: NA; V: TRBV2; D: NA; J: TRBJ2-2; CDR3: CASSELSGVNTGELFF; DNA: TGTGCCAGCAGTGAACTTAGCGGAGTGAACACCGGGGAGCTGTTTTTT
size: few; V: TRBV4-3; D: NA; J: TRBJ2-2; CDR3: CASSYDFSRNTGELFF; DNA: TGCGCCAGCAGCTACGACTTCTCCAGGAACACCGGGGAGCTGTTTTTT
size: many; V: TRBV30; D: NA; J: TRBJ2-6; CDR3: CAWSGGISGANVLTF; DNA: TGTGCCTGGAGCGGCGGGATCTCTGGGGCCAACGTCCTGACTTTC
size: few; V: TRBV5-4; D: TRBD1; J: TRBJ2-3; CDR3: CASSSQGEDTQYF; DNA: TGTGCCAGCAGCTCACAGGGGGAGGATACGCAGTATTTT
size: few; V: TRBV20-1; D: NA; J: TRBJ1-1; CDR3: CSVKPDGGTEAFF; DNA: TGCAGTGTTAAGCCAGACGGGGGAACTGAAGCTTTCTTT
size: NA; V: TRBV6-5; D: TRBD2; J: TRBJ2-3; CDR3: CASSYSLAGSTQYF; DNA: TGTGCCAGCAGTTACTCTCTAGCGGGATCGACGCAGTATTTT
size: NA; V: TRBV28; D: TRBD1; J: TRBJ1-1; CDR3: CASTLGTGQNTEAFF; DNA: TGTGCCAGCACCCTTGGGACAGGCCAGAACACTGAAGCTTTCTTT
size: NA; V: TRBV28; D: NA; J: TRBJ2-2; CDR3: CASSYQMGELFF; DNA: TGTGCCAGCAGTTACCAAATGGGGGAGCTGTTTTTT
size: NA; V: TRBV5-1; D: NA; J: TRBJ1-2; CDR3: CASSLGGAGDGYTF; DNA: TGCGCCAGCAGCTTGGGAGGGGCTGGAGATGGCTACACCTTC
size: NA; V: TRBV28; D: NA; J: TRBJ1-2; CDR3: CASSSGGRRTNFLYGYTF; DNA: TGTGCCAGCAGTTCTGGGGGGCGCCGAACGAATTTCCTCTATGGCTACACCTTC
size: once; V: TRBV20-1; D: TRBD1; J: TRBJ2-5; CDR3: CSARTGTGQETQYF; DNA: TGCAGTGCTAGGACCGGGACAGGTCAAGAGACCCAGTACTTC
size: NA; V: TRBV27; D: NA; J: TRBJ2-2; CDR3: CASNPGGLDTGELFF; DNA: TGTGCCAGCAACCCAGGGGGACTGGACACCGGGGAGCTGTTTTTT
size: NA; V: TRBV6-2/TRBV6-3; D: NA; J: TRBJ2-7; CDR3: CASRRLLTVPSDEQYF; DNA: TGTGCCAGCAGGCGCCTTTTGACAGTCCCTTCCGACGAGCAGTACTTC
size: NA; V: TRBV3-1; D: NA; J: TRBJ1-4; CDR3: CASSLQGINEKLFF; DNA: TGTGCCAGCAGCCTACAGGGTATTAATGAAAAACTGTTTTTT
size: few; V: TRBV12-3/TRBV12-4; D: NA; J: TRBJ2-5; CDR3: CASSFWEDQETQYF; DNA: TGTGCCAGCAGTTTCTGGGAAGACCAAGAGACCCAGTACTTC